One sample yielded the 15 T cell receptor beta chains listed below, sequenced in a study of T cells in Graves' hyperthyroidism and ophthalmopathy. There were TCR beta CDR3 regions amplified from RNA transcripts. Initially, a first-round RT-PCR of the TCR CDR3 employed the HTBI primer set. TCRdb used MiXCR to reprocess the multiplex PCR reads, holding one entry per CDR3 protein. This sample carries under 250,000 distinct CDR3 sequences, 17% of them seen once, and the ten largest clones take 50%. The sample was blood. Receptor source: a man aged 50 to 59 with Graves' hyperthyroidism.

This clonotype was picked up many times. CDR3 nucleotides: TGTGCCAGCAGCTTAGTCTCCTACGAGCAGTACTTC. As protein: CASSLVSYEQYF. The chain combines TRBV7-9 with TRBJ2-7; D unclear. The CDR3 sequence is 12 residues long. Trimming shortened V by 1 base and J by 0 bases, and 1 base separated the two germline ends. CDR1 and CDR2 (germline): SEHNR, FQNEAQ (reference sequence).

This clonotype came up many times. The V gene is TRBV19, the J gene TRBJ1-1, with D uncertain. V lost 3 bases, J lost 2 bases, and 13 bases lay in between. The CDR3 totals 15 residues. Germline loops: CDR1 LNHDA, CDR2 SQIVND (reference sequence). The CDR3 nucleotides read TGTGCCAGTAGTATTACAAGGTCTACTAACACTGAAGCTTTCTTT. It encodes CASSITRSTNTEAFF. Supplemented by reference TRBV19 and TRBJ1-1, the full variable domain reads DGGITQSPKYLFRKEGQNVTLSCEQNLNHDAMYWYRQDPGQGLRLIYYSQIVNDFQKGDIAEGYSVSREKKESFPLTVTSAQKNPTAFYLCASSITRSTNTEAFFGQGTRLTVV.

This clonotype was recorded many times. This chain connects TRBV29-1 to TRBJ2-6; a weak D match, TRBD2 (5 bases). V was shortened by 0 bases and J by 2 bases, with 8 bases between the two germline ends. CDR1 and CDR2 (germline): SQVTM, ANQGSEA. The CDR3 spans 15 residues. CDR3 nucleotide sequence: TGCAGCGTTGAAGATTGGGGAGCTGGGGCCAACGTCCTGACTTTC. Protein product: CSVEDWGAGANVLTF. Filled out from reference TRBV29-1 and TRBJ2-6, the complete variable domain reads SAVISQKPSRDICQRGTSLTIQCQVDSQVTMMFWYRQQPGQSLTLIATANQGSEATYESGFVIDKFPISRPNLTFSTLTVSNMSPEDSSIYLCSVEDWGAGANVLTFGAGSRLTVL.

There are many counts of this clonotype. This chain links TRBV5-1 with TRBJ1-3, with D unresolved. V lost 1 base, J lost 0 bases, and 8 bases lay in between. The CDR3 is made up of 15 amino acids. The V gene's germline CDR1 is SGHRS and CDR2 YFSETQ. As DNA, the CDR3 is TGCGCCAGCAGCTTGTCAGGCGCCTCTGGAAACACCATATATTTT. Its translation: CASSLSGASGNTIYF.

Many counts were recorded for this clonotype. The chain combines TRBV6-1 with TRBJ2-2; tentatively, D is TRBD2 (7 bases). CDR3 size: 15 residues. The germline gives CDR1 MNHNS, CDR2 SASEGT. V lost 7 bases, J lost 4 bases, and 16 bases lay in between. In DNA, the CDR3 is TGTGCCAGCACATCGCGGGGGCTGGTCACCGGGGAGCTGTTTTTT. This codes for CASTSRGLVTGELFF.

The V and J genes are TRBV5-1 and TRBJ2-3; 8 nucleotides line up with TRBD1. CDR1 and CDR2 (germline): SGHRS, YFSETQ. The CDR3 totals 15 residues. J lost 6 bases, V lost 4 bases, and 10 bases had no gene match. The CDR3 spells CASSPDTGGKDTQYF. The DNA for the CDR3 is TGCGCCAGCAGCCCGGACACAGGGGGAAAGGATACGCAGTATTTT.

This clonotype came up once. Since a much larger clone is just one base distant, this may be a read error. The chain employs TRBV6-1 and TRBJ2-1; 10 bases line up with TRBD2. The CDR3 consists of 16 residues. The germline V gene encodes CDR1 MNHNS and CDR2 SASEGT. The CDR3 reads CASSGASGRAKNVQFF. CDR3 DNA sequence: TGTGCCAGCAGTGGGGCCAGCGGGAGGGCGAAGAATGTGCAGTTCTTC.

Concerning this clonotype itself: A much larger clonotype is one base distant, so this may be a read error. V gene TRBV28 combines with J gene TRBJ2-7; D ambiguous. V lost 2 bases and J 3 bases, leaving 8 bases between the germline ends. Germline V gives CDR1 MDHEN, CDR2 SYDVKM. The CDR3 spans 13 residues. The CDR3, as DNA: TGTGCCAGCAGTTTACGACGGATCTACGAGCAGTACTTC. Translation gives CASSLRRIYEQYF.

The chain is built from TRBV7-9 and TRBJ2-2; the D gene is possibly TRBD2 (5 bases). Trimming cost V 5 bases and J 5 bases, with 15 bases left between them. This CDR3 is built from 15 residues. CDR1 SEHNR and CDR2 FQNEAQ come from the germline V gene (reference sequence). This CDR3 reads CASSPGSRPTGELFF. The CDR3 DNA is TGTGCCAGCAGCCCGGGATCGAGGCCAACCGGGGAGCTGTTTTTT.

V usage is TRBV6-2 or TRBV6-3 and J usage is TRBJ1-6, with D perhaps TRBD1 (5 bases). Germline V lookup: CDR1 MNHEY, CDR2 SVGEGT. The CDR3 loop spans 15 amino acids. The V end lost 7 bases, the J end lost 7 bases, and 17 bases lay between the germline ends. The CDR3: CASTRSGPLNSPLHF. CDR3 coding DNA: TGTGCCAGCACGAGATCGGGACCCTTAAATTCACCCCTCCACTTT.

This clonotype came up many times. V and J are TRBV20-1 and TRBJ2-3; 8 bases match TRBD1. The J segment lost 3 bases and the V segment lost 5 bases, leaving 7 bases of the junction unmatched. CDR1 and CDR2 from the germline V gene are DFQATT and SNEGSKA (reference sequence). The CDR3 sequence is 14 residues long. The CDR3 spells CSAPDRGRTDTQYF. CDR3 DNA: TGCAGTGCTCCTGACAGGGGAAGGACAGATACGCAGTATTTT.

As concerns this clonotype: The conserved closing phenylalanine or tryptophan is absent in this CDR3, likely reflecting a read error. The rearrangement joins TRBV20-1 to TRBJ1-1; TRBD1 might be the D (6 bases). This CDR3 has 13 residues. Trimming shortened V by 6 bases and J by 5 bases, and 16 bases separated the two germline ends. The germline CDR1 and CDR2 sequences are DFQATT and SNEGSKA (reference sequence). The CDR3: CSADRGGRTEAFS. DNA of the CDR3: TGCAGTGCCGACCGAGGGGGGCGGACTGAAGCTTTCTCT.

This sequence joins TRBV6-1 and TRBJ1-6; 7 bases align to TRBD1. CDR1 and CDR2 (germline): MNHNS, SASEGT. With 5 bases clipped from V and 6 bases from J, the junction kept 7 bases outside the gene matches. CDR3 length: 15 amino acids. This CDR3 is CASSPPGQTNSPLHF. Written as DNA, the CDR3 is TGTGCCAGCAGTCCCCCGGGACAGACTAATTCACCCCTCCACTTT.

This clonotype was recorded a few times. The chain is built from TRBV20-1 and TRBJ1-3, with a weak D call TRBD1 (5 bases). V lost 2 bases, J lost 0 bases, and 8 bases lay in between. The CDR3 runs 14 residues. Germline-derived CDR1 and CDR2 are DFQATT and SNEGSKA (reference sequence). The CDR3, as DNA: TGCAGTGCTAGACGACAGAGCTCTGGAAACACCATATATTTT. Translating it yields CSARRQSSGNTIYF.

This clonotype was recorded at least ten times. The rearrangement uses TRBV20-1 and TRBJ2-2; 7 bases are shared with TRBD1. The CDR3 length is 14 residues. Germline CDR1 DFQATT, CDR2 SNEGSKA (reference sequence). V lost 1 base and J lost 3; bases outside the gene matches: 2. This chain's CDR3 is CSARGQGDTGELFF. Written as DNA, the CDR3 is TGCAGTGCTAGAGGGCAGGGGGACACCGGGGAGCTGTTTTTT.